The 21 T cell receptor beta chains given below trace back to one sample, sequenced in a study of graft-versus-host responses after intestinal transplantation (dated by TCRdb to the early 2020s). The time point label of this sample denotes: cells obtained before transplantation from donor or recipient. No antigen has been identified for these receptors. The receptor library was made with the immunoSEQ multiplex PCR assay. TCRdb limited this immuneACCESS table to in-frame rearrangements with V and J called. A share of clones is missing; checked studies link under half to unresolved V genes, and the rest is unexplained. The sample table contains 40,000 or so clones; only one count was recorded for around 96% of them. Roughly 0.22% of the sample belongs to the ten largest clones. The sequences come from unstimulated CD8+ T cells sorted from spleen or lymph node cells, collected before transplant. These receptors were taken from a human donor who was the organ donor for an intestinal transplant.

This chain connects TRBV10-1 to TRBJ1-3, with 9 bases matching TRBD1. The CDR3 extends over 16 amino acids. V trimming: 3 bases; J trimming: 2 bases; junction bases outside the gene matches: 5. Germline values: CDR1 WNHNN, CDR2 SYGVQD (reference sequence). The CDR3 DNA sequence: TGCGCCAGCAGTGATACCGGGACAGGGACTGGAAACACCATATATTTT. Translation: CASSDTGTGTGNTIYF.

The count of this clone is one. This chain connects TRBV6-1 to TRBJ1-2, with 9 bases aligning to TRBD1. The CDR3 extends over 15 amino acids. Germline V gives CDR1 MNHNS, CDR2 SASEGT. V lost 4 bases to trimming and J lost 2 bases; unmatched junction nucleotides: 5. The chain's CDR3 is CASSGRTGENYGYTF. The DNA of the CDR3 is TGTGCCAGCAGTGGTAGGACAGGGGAGAACTATGGCTACACCTTC.

The V gene is TRBV4-3, the J gene TRBJ2-7; 9 nucleotides align to TRBD2. From germline, CDR1 is LGHNA and CDR2 YSLEER. With V trimmed by 4 bases and J by 5 bases, 18 bases remained unmatched. The CDR3 extends over 18 amino acids. CDR3 sequence reads: CASSLTATSGGSRDEQYF. CDR3 DNA: TGCGCCAGCAGCCTTACGGCGACTAGCGGTGGGTCGCGGGACGAGCAGTACTTC.

This clone was observed a single time. The chain joins TRBV7-9 to TRBJ2-3; unclear D gene. This CDR3 is built from 17 residues. Trimming took off 5 bases at V and 2 bases at J, with 20 bases between the two ends. Germline-derived CDR1 and CDR2 are SEHNR and FQNEAQ (reference sequence). Here the CDR3 reads CASSPVAQVGYTDTQYF. For the CDR3, the DNA is TGTGCCAGCAGCCCAGTAGCCCAGGTTGGGTACACAGATACGCAGTATTTT.

V is TRBV2 and J is TRBJ2-7; weak D call: TRBD1 (6 bases). This CDR3 region has 13 residues. The germline V gene has CDR1 SNHLY and CDR2 FYNNEI. V was cut by 6 bases and J by 1 base, with 10 bases left in between. The CDR3 DNA reads TGTGCCAGCAGGGGAACAGGGTCCTACGAGCAGTACTTC. It is translated as CASRGTGSYEQYF.

V and J are TRBV29-1 and TRBJ1-4; 7 bases are a match to TRBD1. Germline assignment: CDR1 SQVTM and CDR2 ANQGSEA. With V trimmed by 7 bases and J by 6 bases, 2 bases remained unmatched. The CDR3 is 11 amino acids. The CDR3 here is CSAQGDEKLFF. The CDR3 DNA follows: TGCAGCGCTCAGGGGGATGAAAAACTGTTTTTT.

V is TRBV11-2 and J is TRBJ2-3; 7 bases agree with TRBD2. J was trimmed by 2 bases and V by 1 base; bases with no gene match: 6. Germline lookup yields CDR1 SGHAT and CDR2 FQNNGV. CDR3 length: 16 residues. CDR3 coding DNA: TGTGCCAGCAGCTTAGTTGTGGGGGGGTTCACAGATACGCAGTATTTT. Its translation: CASSLVVGGFTDTQYF.

This clone was detected once. The rearrangement links TRBV5-6 to TRBJ2-1, with unresolved D. The V and J ends lost 4 bases and 7 bases respectively, with 18 bases between them. The germline gives CDR1 SGHDT, CDR2 YYEEEE. The CDR3 extends over 15 amino acids. CDR3 amino acids: CASSPTSSPLNEQFF. DNA of the CDR3: TGTGCCAGCAGCCCCACATCATCACCGTTAAATGAGCAGTTCTTC.

This clone was recorded only once. The chain links TRBV11-3 to TRBJ2-7, with 10 bases fitting TRBD1. Germline V gives CDR1 SGHNT, CDR2 YENEEA. V was pared by 6 bases and J by 7 bases, with 9 bases of the junction left unmatched. This CDR3 contains 14 residues. CDR3 sequence: CASRFRDRGLEQYF. The CDR3 bases are TGTGCCAGCAGGTTCCGGGACAGGGGTCTGGAGCAGTACTTC.

The genes are TRBV5-5 and TRBJ1-4; 7 bases match TRBD1. Trimming removed 0 bases from V and 4 bases from J; junction bases left unmatched: 12. CDR1 is SGHKS, CDR2 YYEKEE, per germline (reference sequence). The CDR3 consists of 18 residues. The CDR3 region is CASSLGLGTEDFNEKLFF. CDR3 nucleotides: TGTGCCAGCAGCTTGGGGCTAGGGACAGAGGATTTTAATGAAAAACTGTTTTTT.

This rearrangement joins TRBV6-5 to TRBJ2-1, with TRBD2 matching over 11 bases. After removal of 2 bases from V and 7 bases from J, the junction contained 7 bases not matched to a gene. CDR1 and CDR2 from the germline V gene are MNHEY and SVGAGI. The CDR3 totals 16 residues. For the CDR3, the DNA is TGTGCCAGCAGTTACGTTAGCGGGGGGGCCACGAATGAGCAGTTCTTC. Translated, it gives CASSYVSGGATNEQFF.

This clone occurred once. This chain connects TRBV27 to TRBJ1-1; D gene ambiguous. CDR1 and CDR2 (germline): MNHEY, SMNVEV (reference sequence). The CDR3 length is 14 residues. V dropped 4 bases and J dropped 0 bases, with 9 bases sitting between them. CDR3 region: CASSSSFMNTEAFF. The DNA of the CDR3 is TGTGCCAGCAGTTCCTCCTTTATGAACACTGAAGCTTTCTTT.

Comments on this clone: Other DNA sequences in the same sample also yield this CDR3. V gene TRBV19 combines with J gene TRBJ1-1; 7 bases match TRBD1. Germline V CDR1 and CDR2: LNHDA, SQIVND (reference sequence). CDR3 size: 13 residues. V was pared by 6 bases and J by 1 base, with 2 bases of the junction left unmatched. This chain's CDR3 is CASSPGGNTEAFF. The CDR3, as DNA: TGTGCCAGTAGCCCAGGGGGGAACACTGAAGCTTTCTTT.

The V call is TRBV5-1, the J call TRBJ2-7; 7 positions agree with TRBD2. CDR1 is SGHRS and CDR2 is YFSETQ in the germline V gene. The CDR3 is 14 amino acids. The trim removed 4 bases at V and 2 bases at J, leaving 6 bases unmatched. The CDR3 spells CASSPGTTTYEQYF. The DNA for the CDR3 is TGCGCCAGCAGCCCAGGGACTACTACCTACGAGCAGTACTTC.

The J gene is TRBJ1-5, the V gene TRBV6-4; D possibly corresponds to TRBD1 (6 bases). The germline V gene encodes CDR1 MRHNA and CDR2 SNTAGT. This CDR3 has 18 residues. The V gene lost 6 bases and the J gene lost 6 bases, with 27 bases spanning the gap. CDR3 in DNA: TGTGCCAGCAGGGGGTATCGGGGGGCTCGGGGTATCTGTCAGCCCCAGCATTTT. It translates to CASRGYRGARGICQPQHF.

This chain connects TRBV6-1 to TRBJ2-1, with D perhaps TRBD2 (5 bases). Trimming took 6 bases from V and 2 from J, leaving 11 bases between them. This CDR3 comprises 14 residues. Germline V gene lookup returns CDR1 MNHNS and CDR2 SASEGT. CDR3 in DNA: TGTGCCAGCAGACCACTAGTTACCTACAATGAGCAGTTCTTC. Its protein is CASRPLVTYNEQFF.

The chain has TRBV6-1 and TRBJ2-3; D is possibly TRBD1 or TRBD2 (6 bases each). This CDR3 spans 14 amino acids. Deletions cut 8 bases from V and 3 bases from J, with 15 bases between. Per the germline V gene, CDR1 is MNHNS and CDR2 is SASEGT. CDR3 region: CASFYGGGTDTQYF. The CDR3 region has the DNA TGTGCCAGCTTTTACGGGGGCGGTACAGATACGCAGTATTTT.

The CDR3 sequence: CASGCPPSGGAETQYF. The DNA of the CDR3 is TGTGCTAGTGGTTGCCCCCCTAGCGGGGGGGCAGAGACCCAGTACTTC. This chain joins TRBV12-5 and TRBJ2-5; 12 bases fit TRBD2. Trimming removed 4 bases from V and 4 bases from J; junction bases left unmatched: 7. The CDR3 has 16 residues. The germline CDR1 and CDR2 sequences are LGHNT and FRNRAP.

This chain's CDR3 is CASSVHTEAFF. CDR3 bases: TGCGCCAGCAGTGTACACACTGAAGCTTTCTTT. This chain joins TRBV10-2 and TRBJ1-1; D is ambiguous. Between the trimmed V and J ends, which lost 4 bases and 3 bases, there was a span of 3 bases. Germline V gene data show CDR1 as WSHSY and CDR2 as SAAADI. CDR3 length equals 11 residues.

J is TRBJ1-1 and V is TRBV6-5; weak D call: TRBD1 (5 bases). CDR1 and CDR2 (germline): MNHEY, SVGAGI. The V and J ends lost 3 bases and 4 bases respectively, with 15 bases between them. The CDR3 consists of 15 residues. CDR3 loop: CASSYLARVGTEAFF. The DNA of the CDR3 is TGTGCCAGCAGTTATTTGGCCAGGGTGGGCACTGAAGCTTTCTTT.

This rearrangement joins TRBV27 to TRBJ1-5; D not certain. CDR1 is MNHEY, CDR2 SMNVEV, per germline (reference sequence). Trimming took 8 bases from V and 1 from J, leaving 12 bases between them. This CDR3 region has 14 residues. DNA of the CDR3: TGTGCCAGCGGAATTGCGGGGAGCAATCAGCCCCAGCATTTT. This encodes CASGIAGSNQPQHF.